Sequencing of this TCR beta chain was carried out in a study of blood T cell repertoires in COVID-19. For the study at large: Collection of acute and convalescent COVID-19 samples took place in the United States, Italy and Spain.

This CDR3 has 16 residues. Germline V gene lookup returns CDR1 MGHRA and CDR2 YSYEKL. Unmatched junction bases numbered 8, after V lost 2 bases and J lost 2 bases. TCRdb's copy holds only in-frame clones and misses some; the assay was immunoSEQ multiplex PCR. Of roughly 250,000 clones detected, just under 85% appear once; the ten largest clones hold about 9.5%. The sample was peripheral blood. The source is a woman older than 75 with acute or convalescent COVID-19. The chain is built from TRBV4-1 and TRBJ1-2, with 7 bases lining up with TRBD1. CDR3 sequence: CASSQTPRTGNYGYTF. The CDR3 nucleotides are TGCGCCAGCAGCCAAACCCCCCGGACAGGCAACTATGGCTACACCTTC.